The following is a T cell receptor (beta chain) sequence with its context. Its antigen is unknown. The germline CDR1 and CDR2 sequences are SGDLS and YYNGEE. This CDR3 has 13 residues. The V gene lost 0 bases and the J gene lost 6 bases, with 10 bases spanning the gap. Negative magnetic isolation gave CD8+ and CD4+ cells; FACS enriched CD8+ TEMRA. The source of the sample is a study of CD8 T cells in Susac syndrome. Points from the study as a whole: In its TCR sequencing and HLA analysis, the study acknowledged that the number of individuals was relatively small.

RNA amounts of about 0.5 to 1 ug underwent reverse transcription with random hexamers. TCRdb re-analysed the immunoSEQ multiplex PCR reads in MiXCR, keeping a single row per CDR3 protein. The sample consists of roughly 150,000 distinct CDR3 sequences, about 94% of them appearing once. This chain links TRBV9 with TRBJ2-7; no clear D. Material for sequencing was CD8+ T cells from PBMCs. This clonotype originated in a human donor with multiple sclerosis. The chain's CDR3 is CASSVASGGEQYF. For the CDR3, the DNA is TGTGCCAGCAGCGTAGCTTCGGGCGGCGAGCAGTACTTC.